The TCR beta chain described here comes from a study of T cell repertoires in breast cancer. For the study at large: Nine healthy donors served as controls.

The expanded emulsion RT-PCR method captured paired alpha and beta chains from CD8+ T cells. This clonotype was seen a single time. CDR1 and CDR2 (germline): SGHVS, FNYEAQ. V was trimmed by 2 bases and J by 5 bases, leaving 20 bases between them. CDR3 size: 17 residues. Unpaired genes were suppressed by blocking oligonucleotides during a second nested PCR. Using its own MiXCR run on the emulsion pairing reads, TCRdb lists one record per CDR3 protein. The data hold about 480 distinct CDR3 sequences, with approximately 50% observed a single time. The rearrangement joins TRBV7-6 to TRBJ2-3, with D perhaps TRBD1 (7 bases). Sequenced sample: CD8+ T cells. This receptor was identified in a pool of human donors with breast cancer or a healthy control (not recorded which). The CDR3 coding sequence is TGTGCCAGCAGCTTATCAAACGCGGGACAGCGAAGAGATACGCAGTATTTT. Amino acid sequence: CASSLSNAGQRRDTQYF.